The T cell receptor beta chain under discussion was sequenced for a study of cytomegalovirus exposure and HLA in healthy donors. The study, taken as a whole, reports: Associated with cytomegalovirus, according to the listing, were around 160 TCR beta chains. Later, an analysis found that TCR clusters from the first cohort tended to co-occur in the 90 to 150 validation repertoires. Under in vitro conditions, three CMV-associated chains were confirmed as specific for CMV antigens.

Germline V gene sequence: CDR1 SGHTA, CDR2 FQGNSA. CDR3 length equals 18 residues. V shed 5 bases and J shed 3 bases, with 25 bases lying between them. Only in-frame clones appear in the TCRdb table, and some are missing; sequencing was by immunoSEQ multiplex PCR. Among 100,000 to 120,000 clones listed, around 90% were seen once. Turning to this clone: No antigen is known for it.

This clonotype was sampled from a woman aged 18-35 years in good health and CMV-seronegative. Source material: PBMCs. The chain uses TRBV7-2 and TRBJ1-2; a possible D gene is TRBD1 (5 bases). CDR3 in amino acids: CASSPKGGGQRIDYGYTF. The CDR3 DNA sequence: TGTGCCAGCAGCCCAAAAGGCGGGGGTCAGAGGATTGACTATGGCTACACCTTC.